This TCR beta chain was sequenced during a study of T cells after yellow fever vaccination. In this sample, this clonotype turned up a few times. Antigen unknown. TCRdb redid the calling of the 5' RACE reads with MiXCR, one entry per CDR3 protein. The profile shows about 350,000 distinct CDR3 sequences, more than 9% of them singletons. The CDR3 runs to 14 residues. The germline CDR1 and CDR2 sequences are SGHRS and YFSETQ. V was pared by 4 bases and J by 10 bases, with 12 bases of the junction left unmatched. Broader study findings: Although most clonotypes did not, a small share appeared in both CD4 and CD8 compartments. When the response was secondary, it was weaker but reached its peak faster, day 5 versus 15. Clones from primary vaccination mostly reappeared after the booster (around 97% CD4, less than 90% CD8).

Material: PBMCs, obtained on the day of the first yellow fever vaccination. The source is a man between 18 and 35 years old who received the YFV17D yellow fever vaccine. The chain has TRBV5-1 and TRBJ1-1; 8 bases align to TRBD1. The CDR3 region is CASSKDRDLSRAFF. DNA for the CDR3: TGCGCCAGCAGCAAGGACAGGGATTTGAGTAGAGCTTTCTTT.